This T cell receptor (beta chain) was documented in a study of cytomegalovirus exposure and HLA in healthy donors. Notes on the study in general: Later analysis identified several of the most significant clusters that appeared linked to common viral pathogens.

Germline loops: CDR1 MGHRA, CDR2 YSYEKL. This CDR3 has 15 residues. V lost 2 bases to trimming and J lost 10 bases, with 17 bases between them. The PCR made use of 60 Vbeta and 13 Jbeta primers. Some clones are missing from TCRdb's copy, which holds only in-frame ones; the method was immunoSEQ multiplex PCR. The sample consists of some 140,000 clones, 60% to 75% of them appearing once. This clone showed up just a few times. Its matching antigen is unknown. Sequences were obtained from PBMCs. The source of this sequence is a man younger than 35 in good health and CMV-seronegative. V and J are TRBV4-1 and TRBJ2-2, with D possibly TRBD2 on 6 matching bases. The CDR3 loop reads CASSQPGGKAEELFF. CDR3 nucleotides: TGCGCCAGCAGCCAACCCGGGGGTAAGGCGGAGGAGCTGTTTTTT.